What follows describes a single T cell receptor (beta chain). Looked up from germline, CDR1 is SGHRS and CDR2 is YFSETQ. V lost 2 bases and J lost 6; bases outside the gene matches: 5. The CDR3 has 13 amino acids. Each CDR3 protein is one row after TCRdb ran MiXCR on the RT-PCR reads. The top ten hold roughly 3.6% of the sample, which has more than 550,000 distinct CDR3 sequences, approximately 15% seen once. The genes are TRBV5-1 and TRBJ2-7; TRBD1 matches 7 bases. Material for sequencing was memory CD4+ T cells from blood. This TCR came from a female donor in good health, serving as a healthy control. CDR3 protein: CASSFRDSSEQYF. CDR3 DNA: TGCGCCAGCAGCTTCCGGGACAGCAGCGAGCAGTACTTC.